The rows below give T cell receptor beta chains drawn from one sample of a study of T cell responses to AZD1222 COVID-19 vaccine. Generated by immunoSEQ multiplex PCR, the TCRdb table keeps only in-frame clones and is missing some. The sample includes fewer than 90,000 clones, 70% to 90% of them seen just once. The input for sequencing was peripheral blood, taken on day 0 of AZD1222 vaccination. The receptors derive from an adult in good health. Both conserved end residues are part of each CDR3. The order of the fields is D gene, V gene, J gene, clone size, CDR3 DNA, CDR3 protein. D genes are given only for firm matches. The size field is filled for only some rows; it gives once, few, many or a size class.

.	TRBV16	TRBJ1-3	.	TGTGCCAGCAGCCAATCTACGGTCCCTGGAAACACCATATATTTT	CASSQSTVPGNTIYF
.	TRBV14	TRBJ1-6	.	TGTGCCAGCAGCCACGCTTTTCGGGGGACTAATTCACCCCTCCACTTT	CASSHAFRGTNSPLHF
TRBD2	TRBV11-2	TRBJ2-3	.	TGTGCCAGCAGCCGGAGCGGGAGAGTAGGAGATACGCAGTATTTT	CASSRSGRVGDTQYF
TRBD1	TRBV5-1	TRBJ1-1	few	TGCGCCAGCAGCGGTGGGACAGCCAGCGTTATGAACACTGAAGCTTTCTTT	CASSGGTASVMNTEAFF
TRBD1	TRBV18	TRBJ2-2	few	TGTGCCAGCTCGGACCGAGGGACAGCTCGGGGGGAGCTGTTTTTT	CASSDRGTARGELFF
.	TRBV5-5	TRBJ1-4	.	TGTGACAGACGCCAGGGCGCAACTAATGAAAAACTGTTTTTT	CDRRQGATNEKLFF
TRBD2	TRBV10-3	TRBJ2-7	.	TGTGCCATCAGTGAGGGGGGACTAGCTAACGAGCAGTACTTC	CAISEGGLANEQYF
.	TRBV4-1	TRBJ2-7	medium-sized	TGCGCCAGCAGCCAAGGTAGTACAGGTCCCTACGAGCAGTACTTC	CASSQGSTGPYEQYF
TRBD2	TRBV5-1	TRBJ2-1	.	TGCGCCAGCAGCCCCCAGACTAGCGGGGGGGCCGGGGAGCAGTTCTTC	CASSPQTSGGAGEQFF
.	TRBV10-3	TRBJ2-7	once	TGTGCCATCAGTGGGGGGAACTACTACGAGCAGTACTTC	CAISGGNYYEQYF
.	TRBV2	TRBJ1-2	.	TGTGCCAGCAGTCCGGACGGGAACTATGGCTACACCTTC	CASSPDGNYGYTF
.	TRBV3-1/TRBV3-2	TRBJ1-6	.	TGTGCCAGCAGCCGTAGACCCGGACAGAATTCACCCCTCCACTTT	CASSRRPGQNSPLHF
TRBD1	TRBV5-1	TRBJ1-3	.	TGCGCCAGCAGCTTGGACAGGGGTACGGGAGGAAACACCATATATTTT	CASSLDRGTGGNTIYF